This T cell receptor (beta chain) originates from a study of response to subunit inactivated influenza vaccine (dated by TCRdb to 2017 to 2018). The study in broad terms: To follow how T cells responded to a trivalent subunit inactivated influenza vaccine, the researchers relied on deep quantitative profiling of the T cell receptor repertoire.

With respect to this clonotype: This clone's antigen is unknown. No clone much larger than this one lies a single base away; base qualities are absent.

The library was generated by RT-PCR. For sequencing, an Illumina HiSeq 2500 was employed. TCRdb took the public reads, trimmed them with fastp at Q25, ran MiXCR for clone calling and kept in-frame beta chains. Rows are unified per CDR3 protein, each entry keeping the most common DNA and genes. This sample comprises 500,000 to 650,000 distinct CDR3 sequences, approximately 7.6% of them detected only once. The ten largest clones add up to around 13% of the sample. What the work shows at the level of the full study, not this receptor alone: The authors proposed that each seasonal influenza vaccination may bring in only a limited number of new T cells.

This sample comprised PBMCs from blood, obtained around 25 months after vaccination. The TCR comes from a man in his fifties or sixties who received an inactivated influenza vaccine. Donor details come from another sample of the same person, matched by shared clones.

The CDR3 is CSVNRDASNEQFF. The DNA is TGCAGTGTAAACCGGGACGCTTCCAATGAGCAGTTCTTC. Recombination connected TRBV20-1 to TRBJ2-1, with the D gene tentatively TRBD1 or TRBD2, based on 5 matching bases in each. V gives up 7 bases and J gives up 6 bases, and the segment between their germline ends measures 16 bases. The CDR3 runs 13 residues from the cysteine to the phenylalanine. CDR3 DNA only is kept here, 39 bases in frame from base 1. The germline V gene (reference sequence) sets CDR1 to DFQATT and CDR2 to SNEGSKA.